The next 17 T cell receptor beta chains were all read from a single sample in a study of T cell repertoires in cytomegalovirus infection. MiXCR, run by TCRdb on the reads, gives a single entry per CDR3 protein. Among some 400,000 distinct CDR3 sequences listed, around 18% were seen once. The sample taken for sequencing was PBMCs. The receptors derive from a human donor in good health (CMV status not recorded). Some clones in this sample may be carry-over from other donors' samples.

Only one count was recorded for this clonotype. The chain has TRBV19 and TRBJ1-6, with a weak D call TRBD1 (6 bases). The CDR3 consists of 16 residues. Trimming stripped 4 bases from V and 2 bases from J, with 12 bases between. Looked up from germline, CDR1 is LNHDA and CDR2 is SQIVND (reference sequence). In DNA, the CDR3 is TGTGCCAGTAGTACCGGGGGGCTCACCTATAATTCACCCCTCCACTTT. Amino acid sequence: CASSTGGLTYNSPLHF. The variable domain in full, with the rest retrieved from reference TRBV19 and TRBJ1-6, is DGGITQSPKYLFRKEGQNVTLSCEQNLNHDAMYWYRQDPGQGLRLIYYSQIVNDFQKGDIAEGYSVSREKKESFPLTVTSAQKNPTAFYLCASSTGGLTYNSPLHFGNGTRLTVT.

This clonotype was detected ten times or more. Here the CDR3 DNA reads TGTGCCAGCAGTTTACTCCTACCCCACAATGAGCAGTTCTTC. Protein: CASSLLLPHNEQFF. J is TRBJ2-1 and V is TRBV12-3 or TRBV12-4; D call uncertain. Trimming removed 2 bases from V and 5 bases from J, with 10 bases in between. The CDR3 covers 14 residues.

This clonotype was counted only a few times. The CDR3 DNA reads TGTGCCAGCCGCCGTGCAGGGATGTACAATGAGCAGTTCTTC. Translation: CASRRAGMYNEQFF. The genes are TRBV7-8 and TRBJ2-1; a possible D gene is TRBD1 (5 bases). The CDR3 contains 14 residues. V lost 8 bases and J 4 bases, leaving 15 bases between the germline ends. Germline-derived CDR1 and CDR2 are SGHVS and FQNEAQ.

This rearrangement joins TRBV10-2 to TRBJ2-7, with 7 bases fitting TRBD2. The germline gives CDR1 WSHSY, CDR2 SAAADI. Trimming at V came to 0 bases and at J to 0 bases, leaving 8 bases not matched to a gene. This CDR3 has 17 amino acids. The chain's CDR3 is CASSESQRGLSSYEQYF. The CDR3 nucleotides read TGCGCCAGCAGTGAGTCGCAGCGGGGCCTCTCCTCCTACGAGCAGTACTTC.

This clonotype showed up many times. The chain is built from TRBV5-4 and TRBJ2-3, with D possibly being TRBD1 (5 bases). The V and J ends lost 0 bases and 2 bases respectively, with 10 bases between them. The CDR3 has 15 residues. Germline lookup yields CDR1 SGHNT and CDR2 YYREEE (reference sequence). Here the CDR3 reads CASSLDTTDTDTQYF. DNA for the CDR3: TGTGCCAGCAGCTTGGACACGACAGACACAGATACGCAGTATTTT.

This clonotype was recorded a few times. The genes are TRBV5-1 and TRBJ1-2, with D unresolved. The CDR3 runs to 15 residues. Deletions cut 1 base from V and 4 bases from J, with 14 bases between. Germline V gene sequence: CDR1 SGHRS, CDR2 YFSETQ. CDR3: CASSLNPRLSYGYTF. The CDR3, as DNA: TGCGCCAGCAGCTTGAATCCGCGATTGAGCTATGGCTACACCTTC.

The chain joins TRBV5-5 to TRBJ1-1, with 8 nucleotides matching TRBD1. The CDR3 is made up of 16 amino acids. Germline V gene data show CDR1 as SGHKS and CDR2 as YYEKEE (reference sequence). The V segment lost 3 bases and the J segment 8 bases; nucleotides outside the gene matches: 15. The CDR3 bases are TGTGCCAGCAGCTCGCGGACAGGGAGAGTATTCGAGGAAGCTTTCTTT. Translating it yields CASSSRTGRVFEEAFF.

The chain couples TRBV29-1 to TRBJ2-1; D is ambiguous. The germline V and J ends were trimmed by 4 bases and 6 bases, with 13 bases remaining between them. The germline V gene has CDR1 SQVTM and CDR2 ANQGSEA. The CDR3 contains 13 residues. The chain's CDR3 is CSVVRLLGNEQFF. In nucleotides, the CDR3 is TGCAGCGTTGTAAGGCTGTTGGGCAATGAGCAGTTCTTC.

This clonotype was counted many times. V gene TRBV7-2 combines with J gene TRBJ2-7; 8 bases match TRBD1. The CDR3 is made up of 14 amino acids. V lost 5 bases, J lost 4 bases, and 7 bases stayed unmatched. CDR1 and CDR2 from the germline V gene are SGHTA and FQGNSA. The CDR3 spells CASSPTGEAYEQYF. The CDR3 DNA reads TGTGCCAGCAGCCCGACAGGGGAGGCGTACGAGCAGTACTTC.

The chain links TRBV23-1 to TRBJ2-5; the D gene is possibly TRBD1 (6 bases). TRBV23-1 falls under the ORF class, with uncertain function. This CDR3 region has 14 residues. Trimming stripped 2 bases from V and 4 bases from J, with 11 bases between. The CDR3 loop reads CASSQLGTLETQYF. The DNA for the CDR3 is TGCGCCAGCAGTCAACTCGGGACACTAGAGACCCAGTACTTC.

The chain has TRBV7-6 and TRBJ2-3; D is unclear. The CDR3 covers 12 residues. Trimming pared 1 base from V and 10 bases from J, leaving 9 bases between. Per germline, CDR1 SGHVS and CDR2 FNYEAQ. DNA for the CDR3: TGTGCCAGCAGCTTAGGTGGTAGTGCGCAGTATTTT. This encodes CASSLGGSAQYF.

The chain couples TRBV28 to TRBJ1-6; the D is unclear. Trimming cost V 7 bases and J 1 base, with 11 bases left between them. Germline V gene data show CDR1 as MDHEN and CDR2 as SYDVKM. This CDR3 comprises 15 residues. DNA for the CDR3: TGTGCCAGCACTCTTGGGGAGTCCTATAATTCACCCCTCCACTTT. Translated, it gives CASTLGESYNSPLHF.

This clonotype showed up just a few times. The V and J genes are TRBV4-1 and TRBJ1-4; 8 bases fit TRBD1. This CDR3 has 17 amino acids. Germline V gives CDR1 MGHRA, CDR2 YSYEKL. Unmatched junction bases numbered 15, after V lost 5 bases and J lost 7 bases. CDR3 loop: CASSSGDGRDRLEKLFF. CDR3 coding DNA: TGCGCCAGCAGCAGCGGCGATGGCCGGGACAGGCTTGAAAAACTGTTTTTT.

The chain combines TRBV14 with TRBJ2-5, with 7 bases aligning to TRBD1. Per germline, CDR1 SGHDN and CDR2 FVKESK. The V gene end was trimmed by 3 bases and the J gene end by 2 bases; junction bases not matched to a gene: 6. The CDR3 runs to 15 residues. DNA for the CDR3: TGTGCCAGCAGCCACCTCGGGACAGAACAAGAGACCCAGTACTTC. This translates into CASSHLGTEQETQYF.

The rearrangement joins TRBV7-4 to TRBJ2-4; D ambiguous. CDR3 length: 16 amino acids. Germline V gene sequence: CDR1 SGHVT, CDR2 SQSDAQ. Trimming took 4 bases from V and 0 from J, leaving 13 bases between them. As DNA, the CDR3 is TGTGCCAGCAGCTCTAGAGAACTAATAGCCAAAAACATTCAGTACTTC. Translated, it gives CASSSRELIAKNIQYF.

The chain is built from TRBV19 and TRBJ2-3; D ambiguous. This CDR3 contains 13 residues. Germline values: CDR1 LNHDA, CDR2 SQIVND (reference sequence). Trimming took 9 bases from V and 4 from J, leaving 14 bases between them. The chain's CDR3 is CASEQCWADTQYF. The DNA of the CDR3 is TGTGCCAGCGAGCAATGTTGGGCAGATACGCAGTATTTT.

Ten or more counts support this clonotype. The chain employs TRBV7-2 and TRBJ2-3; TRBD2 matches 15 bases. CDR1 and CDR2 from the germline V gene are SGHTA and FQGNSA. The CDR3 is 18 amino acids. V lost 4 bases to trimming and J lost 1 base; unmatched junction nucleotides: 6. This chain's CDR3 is CASSSEGLAGGGTDTQYF. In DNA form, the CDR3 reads TGTGCCAGCAGCTCCGAGGGACTAGCGGGAGGTGGCACAGATACGCAGTATTTT.